Listed here are 19 T cell receptor beta chains from one sample, sequenced in a study of blood T cell repertoires in COVID-19. TCRdb's copy holds only in-frame clones and misses some; the assay was immunoSEQ multiplex PCR. This sample has about 110,000 clones, with roughly 80% found just once. Sequencing used peripheral blood. These receptors were taken from a human donor in a cohort sampled during active COVID-19.

The chain links TRBV2 to TRBJ1-4, with 7 bases aligning to TRBD1. This CDR3 contains 15 residues. The ends lost 6 bases at V and 2 bases at J; junction bases unmatched: 6. The germline V gene encodes CDR1 SNHLY and CDR2 FYNNEI. In DNA form, the CDR3 reads TGTGCCAGCAGGGCAGGGGGTCTGACTAATGAAAAACTGTTTTTT. This gives the protein CASRAGGLTNEKLFF.

The genes are TRBV23-1 and TRBJ2-7; tentative D call: TRBD2 (6 bases). TRBV23-1 is placed among ORFs of uncertain function. This CDR3 is 16 amino acids long. Trimming removed 1 base at V and 0 bases at J, with 13 bases between. The CDR3: CASSQYERESSYEQYV. DNA of the CDR3: TGCGCCAGCAGTCAATATGAACGGGAGAGCTCCTACGAGCAGTACGTC.

This sequence joins TRBV9 and TRBJ1-3; 8 positions agree with TRBD1. The length of the CDR3 is 15 residues. Germline loops: CDR1 SGDLS, CDR2 YYNGEE. V shed 4 bases and J 4 bases; nucleotides not matched to a gene: 7. CDR3 residues: CASSTRTGFGNTIYF. CDR3 DNA: TGTGCCAGCAGCACCCGGACAGGGTTCGGAAACACCATATATTTT.

This clone appeared a single time. The rearrangement joins TRBV11-3 to TRBJ1-5; possible D gene TRBD1, 6 bases. This CDR3 comprises 18 residues. In germline, CDR1 is SGHNT, CDR2 YENEEA. The V and J ends lost 3 bases and 3 bases respectively, with 21 bases between them. The CDR3, as DNA: TGTGCCAGCAGCTTTCGCTTCGGGGACACGTCGTTCAATCAGCCCCAGCATTTT. This codes for CASSFRFGDTSFNQPQHF.

The CDR3 is CASSLYDEQYF. The CDR3 DNA follows: TGTGCCAGCAGCTTATATGACGAGCAGTACTTC. The chain links TRBV7-8 to TRBJ2-7, with no clear D. CDR1 SGHVS and CDR2 FQNEAQ come from the germline V gene. V lost 2 bases and J lost 5, with 4 bases in between. The CDR3 is 11 residues long.

The J gene is TRBJ2-3, the V gene TRBV5-1; D perhaps matches TRBD2 (5 bases). This CDR3 is built from 19 residues. Trimming pared 5 bases from V and 3 bases from J, leaving 28 bases between. Germline V gene lookup returns CDR1 SGHRS and CDR2 YFSETQ. CDR3 in DNA: TGCGCCAGCAGTCCCATCCTTGGGAACCAGCGGAAACAAACAGATACGCAGTATTTT. Protein: CASSPILGNQRKQTDTQYF.

This clone showed up just a few times. The chain combines TRBV19 with TRBJ1-5; tentative D call: TRBD1 (6 bases). The V gene's germline CDR1 is LNHDA and CDR2 SQIVND (reference sequence). This CDR3 has 14 residues. The V gene lost 3 bases and the J gene lost 7 bases, with 13 bases spanning the gap. As DNA, the CDR3 is TGTGCCAGTAGTATTCGGGGGGGCCCGCAGCCCCAGCATTTT. Its translation is CASSIRGGPQPQHF.

The V gene is TRBV2, the J gene TRBJ1-1; TRBD1 matches at 9 bases. Trimming cost V 8 bases and J 4 bases; bases outside gene matches: 11. This CDR3 is 15 amino acids long. The germline gives CDR1 SNHLY, CDR2 FYNNEI. For the CDR3, the DNA is TGTGCCAGCTCGATTGGGGGACAGGGTACCACTGAAGCTTTCTTT. Amino acid sequence: CASSIGGQGTTEAFF. Filled out from reference TRBV2 and TRBJ1-1, the complete variable domain reads EPEVTQTPSHQVTQMGQEVILRCVPISNHLYFYWYRQILGQKVEFLVSFYNNEISEKSEIFDDQFSVERPDGSNFTLKIRSTKLEDSAMYFCASSIGGQGTTEAFFGQGTRLTVV.

This clone was seen only once. The J gene is TRBJ1-3, the V gene TRBV21-1. TRBV21-1 constitutes a pseudogene. The CDR3 runs 12 residues. In nucleotides, the CDR3 is TGTGCCAGCAGCAAGGATCGGAGCACCATATATTTT. Translating it yields CASSKDRSTIYF.

This clone was seen more than once but under ten times. This sequence joins TRBV21-1 and TRBJ2-7; TRBD1, the D gene given by the table, was not confirmed from the DNA. TRBV21-1 is a documented pseudogene. The CDR3 is 15 amino acids. Written as DNA, the CDR3 is TGTGCCAGCAGCAGTCGACAGGGCAGTTACTACGAGCAGTACGTC. Translated: CASSSRQGSYYEQYV.

In its sample, this clone was seen a few times. The V gene is TRBV6-6, the J gene TRBJ1-1; TRBD1 might be the D (6 bases). Deletions cut 4 bases from V and 1 base from J, with 10 bases between. CDR1 MNHNY and CDR2 SVGAGI come from the germline V gene (reference sequence). The CDR3 loop spans 14 amino acids. Here the CDR3 DNA reads TGTGCCAGCAGTTCCCCGACAGGGAACACTGAAGCTTTCTTT. It specifies CASSSPTGNTEAFF.

V usage is TRBV6-2 or TRBV6-3 and J usage is TRBJ1-1; D ambiguous. The CDR3 extends over 13 amino acids. Germline V lookup: CDR1 MNHEY, CDR2 SVGEGT. Trimming shortened V by 6 bases and J by 1 base, and 9 bases separated the two germline ends. The CDR3 here is CASSLQQNTEAFF. The CDR3 DNA is TGTGCCAGCAGCCTACAACAGAACACTGAAGCTTTCTTT.

V gene TRBV11-1 combines with J gene TRBJ2-1, with TRBD2 identical over 12 bases. The germline CDR1 and CDR2 sequences are SGHAT and FQDESV (reference sequence). The trim removed 5 bases at V and 11 bases at J, leaving 7 bases unmatched. CDR3 length: 14 amino acids. CDR3 in amino acids: CASSPQTSGSKQFF. The CDR3 nucleotides are TGTGCCAGCAGCCCACAGACTAGCGGGAGTAAGCAGTTCTTC.

V usage is TRBV7-3 and J usage is TRBJ2-5; 11 bases line up with TRBD2. Germline CDR1 SGHTA, CDR2 FQGTGA. The CDR3 has 14 residues. Trimming took 5 bases from V and 5 from J; bases not matched to a gene: 4. The DNA of the CDR3 is TGTGCCAGCAGCCTCGGGACTAGCGGTGAGACCCAGTACTTC. This gives the protein CASSLGTSGETQYF.

The genes are TRBV6-1 and TRBJ1-2, with D uncertain. The CDR3 consists of 15 residues. V lost 3 bases and J lost 2, with 13 bases in between. CDR1 is MNHNS and CDR2 is SASEGT in the germline V gene. CDR3 loop: CASSDVREGNYGYTF. In DNA, the CDR3 is TGTGCCAGCAGTGATGTCCGGGAGGGAAACTATGGCTACACCTTC.

This chain connects TRBV5-6 to TRBJ1-5; 11 bases line up with TRBD1. Looked up from germline, CDR1 is SGHDT and CDR2 is YYEEEE. V was clipped by 4 bases and J by 6 bases; unmatched bases: 9. The CDR3 has 16 residues. In DNA form, the CDR3 reads TGTGCCAGCAGCACTGCACGGACAGGGGGCAGTCAGCCCCAGCATTTT. Its protein product is CASSTARTGGSQPQHF. Based on the CDR3 plus reference TRBV5-6 and TRBJ1-5, the full variable domain is DAGVTQSPTHLIKTRGQQVTLRCSPKSGHDTVSWYQQALGQGPQFIFQYYEEEERQRGNFPDRFSGHQFPNYSSELNVNALLLGDSALYLCASSTARTGGSQPQHFGDGTRLSIL.

The CDR3 loop is CASSLGANTIYF. Written as DNA, the CDR3 is TGTGCCAGCAGTTTAGGGGCGAACACCATATATTTT. The V gene is TRBV28, the J gene TRBJ1-3; possible D gene TRBD1, 5 bases. Germline V lookup: CDR1 MDHEN, CDR2 SYDVKM. The ends were cut back, 2 bases at V and 7 bases at J, with 6 bases in the middle. The CDR3 runs 12 residues.

V gene TRBV27 combines with J gene TRBJ1-2, with 7 nucleotides matching TRBD1. The length of the CDR3 is 12 residues. Trimming removed 6 bases from V and 14 bases from J; junction bases left unmatched: 12. The V gene's germline CDR1 is MNHEY and CDR2 SMNVEV (reference sequence). The DNA for the CDR3 is TGTGCCAGCAGCGCTCTCGAGGGGGCTAGGACCTTC. Amino acids: CASSALEGARTF.

The chain uses TRBV6-2 or TRBV6-3 and TRBJ1-6, with D uncertain. The V gene lost 4 bases and the J gene lost 5 bases, with 9 bases spanning the gap. This CDR3 is 14 amino acids long. CDR1 and CDR2 (germline): MNHEY, SVGEGT. CDR3 sequence reads: CASSSGNHNSPLHF. The DNA for the CDR3 is TGTGCCAGCAGTTCGGGGAACCATAATTCACCCCTCCACTTT.